Shown below are 5 T cell receptor beta chains from a single sample sequenced in a study of cytomegalovirus exposure and HLA in healthy donors. It was with 60 Vbeta and 13 Jbeta primers that the PCR ran. TCRdb's copy holds only in-frame clones and misses some; the assay was immunoSEQ multiplex PCR. Among about 190,000 clones listed, 70% to 80% were seen once. The sequencing input was PBMCs. The receptors stem from a woman between 50 and 59 years old in good health and CMV-seronegative.

There are a few counts of this clone. The rearrangement joins TRBV19 to TRBJ1-2, with 8 bases identical to TRBD1. The CDR3 covers 14 residues. Germline CDR1 is LNHDA and CDR2 is SQIVND (reference sequence). Trimming cost V 8 bases and J 2 bases; bases outside gene matches: 7. CDR3 coding DNA: TGTGCCAGTTCCCTTGACAGGGGCAACTATGGCTACACCTTC. This encodes CASSLDRGNYGYTF.

This clone was picked up a small number of times. The V gene is TRBV10-3, the J gene TRBJ2-7; D possibly corresponds to TRBD2 (7 bases). Trimming removed 2 bases from V and 5 bases from J, with 16 bases in between. The CDR3 length is 15 residues. The germline V gene encodes CDR1 ENHRY and CDR2 SYGVKD. The CDR3 sequence is CAISEPKGGAHEQYF. The CDR3 DNA reads TGTGCCATCAGTGAGCCCAAAGGGGGGGCCCACGAGCAGTACTTC.

The chain has TRBV6-1 and TRBJ2-1; TRBD1 is a possible D gene (8 bases). The germline V and J ends were trimmed by 6 bases and 3 bases, with 15 bases remaining between them. CDR3 length: 15 amino acids. Germline-derived CDR1 and CDR2 are MNHNS and SASEGT. CDR3 sequence: CASSGRTGFYNEQFF. The CDR3 DNA sequence: TGTGCCAGCAGCGGGAGGACAGGGTTCTACAATGAGCAGTTCTTC.

CDR3 DNA sequence: TGTGCCAGCAGCATCGTCACCGGACAGGGGACTGAAGCTTTCTTT. This gives the protein CASSIVTGQGTEAFF. V is TRBV7-9 and J is TRBJ1-1; TRBD1 agrees at 9 bases. Germline values: CDR1 SEHNR, CDR2 FQNEAQ (reference sequence). Germline trimming cut 5 bases from V and 5 bases from J; bases unmatched to any gene: 9. CDR3 length equals 15 residues.

This clone came up a few times. CDR3 bases: TGTGCCAGCAGCGCCTGGACAGGGGAAGGCTATGGCTACACCTTC. The encoded protein is CASSAWTGEGYGYTF. V and J are TRBV5-4 and TRBJ1-2; 9 bases are shared with TRBD1. The CDR3 covers 15 residues. In germline, CDR1 is SGHNT, CDR2 YYREEE (reference sequence). The ends lost 4 bases at V and 4 bases at J; junction bases unmatched: 8.